This record covers a single T cell receptor beta chain. The data derive from a study of blood T cell repertoires in COVID-19. The wider study: COVID-19 samples collected from the United States, Italy and Spain covered acute and convalescent phases.

Per the study methods: The authors estimated nucleated cell counts from reference gene primer amplification. Using immunoSEQ multiplex PCR, the repertoire was profiled, and TCRdb retains in-frame clones only, with some absent. That table supplies the V and J calls and clone size; D and trimming were determined from the DNA. The profile shows some 190,000 clones, about 88% of them singletons. Trimming removed 8 bases from V and 2 bases from J, with 10 bases in between. Germline V lookup: CDR1 ENHRY, CDR2 SYGVKD. The CDR3 consists of 12 residues. The receptor's source is a man aged 25-45 years with acute or convalescent COVID-19. Material for sequencing was peripheral blood. The J gene is TRBJ2-7, the V gene TRBV10-3; no definite D call. DNA of the CDR3: TGTGCCATCTCCTCTACCGCCTACGAGCAGTACTTC. It specifies CAISSTAYEQYF.